The 27 T cell receptor beta chains listed next were all sequenced from one sample in a study of identical twins (dated by TCRdb to 2016 to 2018). The library was made by 5' RACE. Reads for this sample came from an Illumina HiSeq 2000. TCRdb took the public reads, trimmed them with fastp at Q25, ran MiXCR for clone calling and kept in-frame beta chains. Entries that share a CDR3 protein sequence are merged under the most common genes and DNA. This sample lists 450,000 to 500,000 distinct CDR3 sequences; 13% to 15% were detected once. The ten largest clones take up about 0.94% of the sample. This sample was also put to use in a study of yellow fever vaccine responses in identical twins.

What was sequenced was CD4+ T cells sorted from blood. These receptors originate from a woman between 18 and 29 years old in good health.

This clonotype showed up just a few times. V and J are TRBV5-1 and TRBJ1-1; TRBD1 might be the D (6 bases). Trimming removed 4 bases from V and 11 bases from J, with 18 bases in between. The germline V gene encodes CDR1 SGHRS and CDR2 YFSETQ. The CDR3 is 13 amino acids. This chain's CDR3 is CASSPLTGGGAFF. CDR3 DNA: TGCGCCAGCAGCCCCCTGACCGGGGGCGGCGCTTTCTTT.

The CDR3 nucleotides are TGTGCCATCAGTGAATTAGGTCAGCCCCAGCATTTT. Residues: CAISELGQPQHF. This rearrangement joins TRBV10-3 to TRBJ1-5; D remains ambiguous. Germline loops: CDR1 ENHRY, CDR2 SYGVKD. The CDR3 consists of 12 residues. The V and J ends lost 3 bases and 6 bases respectively, with 6 bases between them.

This clonotype was counted between two and nine times. V usage is TRBV3-1 and J usage is TRBJ2-3; D might be TRBD2 (5 bases). The CDR3 covers 14 residues. Trimming left V 0 bases short and J 5 bases short, with 9 bases between. The germline V gene has CDR1 LGHDT and CDR2 YNNKEL (reference sequence). The CDR3 loop is CASSQDRGKDTQYF. The CDR3 bases are TGTGCCAGCAGCCAAGATAGAGGGAAAGATACGCAGTATTTT.

The CDR3 region is CASSIGRGGDGYTF. CDR3 nucleotide sequence: TGTGCCAGCAGCATAGGGAGGGGAGGAGATGGCTACACCTTC. The rearrangement joins TRBV7-6 to TRBJ1-2, with D possibly matching TRBD1 (5 bases). The CDR3 sequence is 14 residues long. Germline V gene lookup returns CDR1 SGHVS and CDR2 FNYEAQ. Trimming shortened V by 5 bases and J by 6 bases, and 16 bases separated the two germline ends.

This clonotype was recorded many times. The V and J genes are TRBV5-1 and TRBJ1-2, with 10 bases lining up with TRBD1. Germline V gene lookup returns CDR1 SGHRS and CDR2 YFSETQ. The CDR3 covers 14 residues. V was clipped by 0 bases and J by 7 bases; unmatched bases: 3. The CDR3 DNA sequence: TGCGCCAGCAGCTTGGGACAGGGGGCGCGTGGCTACACCTTC. It translates to CASSLGQGARGYTF.

This clonotype was counted only a few times. The genes are TRBV5-1 and TRBJ2-2; D possibly corresponds to TRBD1 (6 bases). The CDR3 is 16 amino acids. Germline-derived CDR1 and CDR2 are SGHRS and YFSETQ. V was shortened by 4 bases and J by 2 bases, with 15 bases between the two germline ends. The DNA of the CDR3 is TGCGCCAGCAGCGAAACAGGGCGCCTCAACACCGGGGAGCTGTTTTTT. This translates into CASSETGRLNTGELFF. The complete variable domain, with remaining parts taken from reference TRBV5-1 and TRBJ2-2, reads KAGVTQTPRYLIKTRGQQVTLSCSPISGHRSVSWYQQTPGQGLQFLFEYFSETQRNKGNFPGRFSGRQFSNSRSEMNVSTLELGDSALYLCASSETGRLNTGELFFGEGSRLTVL.

The chain has TRBV27 and TRBJ2-7; D gene ambiguous. This CDR3 region has 13 residues. V was shortened by 5 bases and J by 2 bases, with 10 bases between the two germline ends. Germline CDR1 is MNHEY and CDR2 is SMNVEV (reference sequence). The CDR3 DNA is TGTGCCAGCAGTGCCGGATCCCCCTACGAGCAGTACTTC. This sequence encodes CASSAGSPYEQYF.

The chain uses TRBV7-9 and TRBJ2-1; D is unresolved. The germline V gene has CDR1 SEHNR and CDR2 FQNEAQ (reference sequence). Trimming removed 4 bases from V and 8 bases from J, with 18 bases in between. CDR3 length: 15 residues. CDR3 in amino acids: CASSSGVVKVDEQFF. In DNA form, the CDR3 reads TGTGCCAGCAGCTCTGGGGTAGTAAAGGTCGATGAGCAGTTCTTC.

The J gene is TRBJ2-3, the V gene TRBV3-1, with TRBD2 identical over 8 bases. Trimming at V came to 4 bases and at J to 1 base, leaving 10 bases not matched to a gene. This CDR3 region has 17 residues. CDR1 and CDR2 from the germline V gene are LGHDT and YNNKEL (reference sequence). CDR3 protein: CASSLVLGRGGTDTQYF. The CDR3 nucleotides are TGTGCCAGCAGCCTGGTCCTGGGGCGGGGGGGCACAGATACGCAGTATTTT.

This clonotype was detected many times. The chain uses TRBV5-1 and TRBJ2-1; D unclear. The CDR3 consists of 15 residues. V was trimmed by 1 base and J by 1 base, leaving 9 bases between them. Germline V lookup: CDR1 SGHRS, CDR2 YFSETQ. Here the CDR3 reads CASSLLSSSYNEQFF. CDR3 in DNA: TGCGCCAGCAGCTTGCTATCATCTTCCTACAATGAGCAGTTCTTC.

This clonotype came up many times. The J gene is TRBJ2-1, the V gene TRBV20-1; TRBD2 is a possible D gene (5 bases). This CDR3 is 11 amino acids long. V was shortened by 5 bases and J by 13 bases, with 15 bases between the two germline ends. Germline V gene data show CDR1 as DFQATT and CDR2 as SNEGSKA (reference sequence). Here the CDR3 DNA reads TGCAGTGCTCCTGCTCTACGGGATCAGTTCTTC. As protein: CSAPALRDQFF.

The V gene is TRBV30, the J gene TRBJ2-7; the match to TRBD1 covers 7 bases. With 0 bases clipped from V and 5 bases from J, the junction kept 4 bases outside the gene matches. There are 13 residues in the CDR3. Germline CDR1 reads GTSNPN; CDR2 reads SVGIG (reference sequence). The CDR3 loop is CAWSVGTDNEQYF. As DNA, the CDR3 is TGTGCCTGGAGTGTAGGGACAGATAACGAGCAGTACTTC. The full variable domain, with the rest looked up from reference TRBV30 and TRBJ2-7, is SQTIHQWPATLVQPVGSPLSLECTVEGTSNPNLYWYRQAAGRGLQLLFYSVGIGQISSEVPQNLSASRPQDRQFILSSKKLLLSDSGFYLCAWSVGTDNEQYFGPGTRLTVT.

The V gene is TRBV9, the J gene TRBJ2-7; 10 bases fit TRBD1. The CDR3 covers 16 residues. Per the germline V gene, CDR1 is SGDLS and CDR2 is YYNGEE. Trimming at V came to 0 bases and at J to 6 bases, leaving 9 bases not matched to a gene. The CDR3 loop is CASSVGYRDRGSEQYF. CDR3 in DNA: TGTGCCAGCAGCGTAGGTTATAGGGACAGGGGTTCCGAGCAGTACTTC.

This rearrangement joins TRBV28 to TRBJ1-3, with D unclear. The CDR3 is 18 amino acids. With 3 bases removed from V and 3 bases from J, the gap between germline ends came to 21 bases. Germline CDR1 reads MDHEN; CDR2 reads SYDVKM. The CDR3 DNA is TGTGCCAGCAGTTTTCTCCAATGGAGGGCCTCCAGTGGAAACACCATATATTTT. Translation gives CASSFLQWRASSGNTIYF.

V is TRBV7-8 and J is TRBJ2-7; possibly TRBD1 for D (6 bases). V lost 5 bases to trimming and J lost 2 bases, with 16 bases between them. This CDR3 spans 15 amino acids. The germline gives CDR1 SGHVS, CDR2 FQNEAQ. The CDR3 loop reads CASSTIGTYTYEQYF. The CDR3 bases are TGTGCCAGCAGCACTATCGGGACATACACCTACGAGCAGTACTTC.

Only a few counts were recorded for this clonotype. J is TRBJ1-1 and V is TRBV5-1, with D unclear. The ends were cut back, 6 bases at V and 0 bases at J, with 12 bases in the middle. CDR1 and CDR2 (germline): SGHRS, YFSETQ. The CDR3 totals 14 residues. CDR3 loop: CASTRSQMNTEAFF. The CDR3 nucleotides read TGCGCCAGCACGAGGTCCCAGATGAACACTGAAGCTTTCTTT.

This clonotype was counted only a few times. V is TRBV6-5 and J is TRBJ2-7, with 13 bases aligning to TRBD2. The V and J ends lost 3 bases and 6 bases, in that order; junction bases with no gene match: 8. The CDR3 contains 16 residues. CDR1 MNHEY and CDR2 SVGAGI come from the germline V gene. In nucleotides, the CDR3 is TGTGCCAGCAGTTATGTACTAGCGGGAGGGCCGGGCGAGCAGTACTTC. Translated: CASSYVLAGGPGEQYF.

There are many counts of this clonotype. The CDR3 sequence is CASREGGADYEQYF. In nucleotides, the CDR3 is TGTGCCAGCAGGGAGGGGGGCGCAGACTACGAGCAGTACTTC. This chain connects TRBV7-2 to TRBJ2-7; D tentatively reads TRBD1 or TRBD2 (6 bases each). Germline V gives CDR1 SGHTA, CDR2 FQGNSA. Trimming removed 6 bases from V and 3 bases from J, with 15 bases in between. The CDR3 is 14 residues long.

The V and J genes are TRBV18 and TRBJ2-3; 9 bases agree with TRBD2. Germline V lookup: CDR1 KGHSH, CDR2 LQKENI. Trimming took 5 bases from V and 2 from J; bases not matched to a gene: 8. The CDR3 is 16 amino acids. DNA of the CDR3: TGTGCCAGCTCAAGTGGTAGCGGGAGCCCCACAGATACGCAGTATTTT. Amino acid sequence: CASSSGSGSPTDTQYF.

This clonotype was seen only a few times. The chain's CDR3 is CASSLVRAGGQTGELFF. In DNA form, the CDR3 reads TGTGCCAGCAGCTTAGTTCGAGCGGGGGGGCAAACCGGGGAGCTGTTTTTT. The rearrangement uses TRBV7-2 and TRBJ2-2; 10 nucleotides line up with TRBD2. CDR3 length equals 17 residues. From germline, CDR1 is SGHTA and CDR2 FQGNSA. The trim removed 1 base at V and 5 bases at J, leaving 7 bases unmatched.

This clonotype appeared a few times. The chain couples TRBV5-5 to TRBJ2-5; 8 bases map to TRBD2. Germline V gene lookup returns CDR1 SGHKS and CDR2 YYEKEE (reference sequence). The CDR3 consists of 16 residues. V trimming: 2 bases; J trimming: 5 bases; junction bases outside the gene matches: 11. The CDR3 is CASSLASGAGEETQYF. CDR3 in DNA: TGTGCCAGCAGCTTAGCGAGTGGAGCGGGAGAGGAGACCCAGTACTTC.

This clonotype was seen a few times. The V gene is TRBV4-1, the J gene TRBJ2-3; TRBD2 matches 8 bases. Germline lookup yields CDR1 MGHRA and CDR2 YSYEKL. With 0 bases clipped from V and 6 bases from J, the junction kept 11 bases outside the gene matches. The CDR3 extends over 17 amino acids. The CDR3 region has the DNA TGCGCCAGCAGCCAAGATTTCCCGGGGGGGGACGAGGATACGCAGTATTTT. It encodes CASSQDFPGGDEDTQYF.

The CDR3 loop is CSARPGTSNQPQHF. The CDR3 nucleotides read TGCAGTGCTAGACCAGGGACAAGCAATCAGCCCCAGCATTTT. The chain is built from TRBV20-1 and TRBJ1-5, with D possibly TRBD1 on 6 matching bases. CDR1 and CDR2 from the germline V gene are DFQATT and SNEGSKA (reference sequence). With 2 bases removed from V and 1 base from J, the gap between germline ends came to 9 bases. The CDR3 consists of 14 residues.

The V call is TRBV5-1, the J call TRBJ1-1; D remains ambiguous. Trimming left V 1 base short and J 0 bases short, with 7 bases between. CDR3 length: 14 residues. Per germline, CDR1 SGHRS and CDR2 YFSETQ. The CDR3 DNA sequence: TGCGCCAGCAGCTTGTTACAGTTGAACACTGAAGCTTTCTTT. This sequence encodes CASSLLQLNTEAFF.

The sample holds a few counts of this clonotype. J is TRBJ2-2 and V is TRBV12-3 or TRBV12-4; D might be TRBD1 or TRBD2, each matching 6 bases. The CDR3 runs to 17 residues. V shed 3 bases and J shed 7 bases, with 21 bases lying between them. The DNA of the CDR3 is TGTGCCAGCAGTTTCTTTTCGGGGGCCCGAATAGACGGGGAGCTGTTTTTT. Its translation is CASSFFSGARIDGELFF.

The chain employs TRBV2 and TRBJ2-7, with D maybe TRBD2 (6 bases). V shed 7 bases and J shed 1 base, with 17 bases lying between them. The CDR3 runs to 15 residues. Per germline, CDR1 SNHLY and CDR2 FYNNEI. CDR3 sequence reads: CASTRDGLKSYEQYF. CDR3 nucleotide sequence: TGTGCCAGCACGCGGGACGGATTAAAGTCCTACGAGCAGTACTTC.

The chain employs TRBV5-1 and TRBJ2-3; tentatively, D is TRBD1 (5 bases). V lost 4 bases to trimming and J lost 3 bases, with 12 bases between them. From germline, CDR1 is SGHRS and CDR2 YFSETQ. The CDR3 has 14 residues. The CDR3 protein is CASSAGMYTDTQYF. DNA of the CDR3: TGCGCCAGCAGCGCAGGGATGTATACAGATACGCAGTATTTT.